These 3 T cell receptor beta chains were all obtained from the same sample, sequenced in a study of shared clonotypes between healthy human individuals. Only in-frame clones appear in the TCRdb table, and some are missing; sequencing was by immunoSEQ multiplex PCR. This sample has 2.3 million or so clones, with approximately 95% found just once. The material sequenced was naive CD4+ T cells from PBMCs. Described subset: CD45RA+ positively selected. The receptors derive from a man aged 18-30 years in good health. Some clones in this sample may be carry-over from other donors' samples.

In nucleotides, the CDR3 is TGTGCCAGCACCCCCCGGGGTAGCGGGAGAATGGGTGAGCAGTTCTTC. This encodes CASTPRGSGRMGEQFF. This chain joins TRBV6-6 and TRBJ2-1, with 9 nucleotides matching TRBD2. CDR3 length: 16 amino acids. CDR1 is MNHNY and CDR2 is SVGAGI in the germline V gene (reference sequence). Germline trimming cut 7 bases from V and 9 bases from J; bases unmatched to any gene: 16.

This clone appeared once. The chain has TRBV30 and TRBJ2-2; TRBD1 might be the D (5 bases). Germline V CDR1 and CDR2: GTSNPN, SVGIG (reference sequence). V shed 5 bases and J shed 6 bases, with 10 bases lying between them. The CDR3 spans 12 residues. The CDR3 DNA sequence: TGTGCCTGGGCTAGGGGATCCGGGGAGCTGTTTTTT. It is translated as CAWARGSGELFF.

Regarding this clone: Other DNA sequences of this sample code for an identical CDR3. The chain carries TRBV10-1 and TRBJ2-3, with D unresolved. Trimming cost V 0 bases and J 3 bases, with 4 bases left between them. Germline assignment: CDR1 WNHNN and CDR2 SYGVQD (reference sequence). This CDR3 is 13 amino acids long. The CDR3 loop is CASSESGTDTQYF. CDR3 in DNA: TGCGCCAGCAGTGAGTCGGGGACAGATACGCAGTATTTT.